The 10 T cell receptor beta chains in this list originate from one sample, sequenced in a study of monozygotic twins with inflammatory bowel disease. TCRdb re-called the 5' RACE reads, yielding one record per CDR3 amino acid sequence without DNA. The listing records fewer than 350,000 distinct CDR3 sequences. The sample consisted of blood. These receptors were collected from a human donor with ulcerative colitis or Crohn's disease, or a healthy co-twin of an affected twin (not recorded which).

This chain connects TRBV29-1 to TRBJ2-4; TCRdb's D call of TRBD2 is untestable without DNA. Germline-derived CDR1 and CDR2 are SQVTM and ANQGSEA. This CDR3 comprises 15 residues. CDR3: CSVVGLAFSGDIQYF.

The V and J genes are TRBV20-1 and TRBJ1-2. Germline V lookup: CDR1 DFQATT, CDR2 SNEGSKA (reference sequence). This CDR3 contains 14 residues. The CDR3 loop reads CSARDPAASVGYTF.

The rearrangement uses TRBV3-1 and TRBJ2-5; as DNA is missing, the TRBD1 call by TCRdb cannot be tested. CDR3 length: 14 amino acids. CDR1 is LGHDT, CDR2 YNNKEL, per germline (reference sequence). The CDR3 sequence is CASSLSGQGKTQYF.

The chain links TRBV5-6 to TRBJ2-7; TCRdb's D call, TRBD1, is unchecked because there is no DNA. CDR1 is SGHDT, CDR2 YYEEEE, per germline. The CDR3 is 13 residues long. The CDR3: CASSLNRYYEQYF.

The chain is built from TRBV10-3 and TRBJ2-2; TCRdb's D call, TRBD2, is unchecked because there is no DNA. Germline loops: CDR1 ENHRY, CDR2 SYGVKD. This CDR3 comprises 14 residues. This CDR3 reads CASSRLGGTGELFF.

The V call is TRBV4-3, the J call TRBJ2-1; the D gene TCRdb calls, TRBD1, cannot be checked with no DNA. This CDR3 spans 15 amino acids. Germline V gene lookup returns CDR1 LGHNA and CDR2 YSLEER. CDR3 residues: CASSLSRGRNNEQFF.

The J gene is TRBJ2-5, the V gene TRBV3-1; TCRdb indicates TRBD1, and absent DNA this call remains unverified. The CDR3 runs to 16 residues. Germline CDR1 and CDR2: LGHDT and YNNKEL (reference sequence). This chain's CDR3 is CASSPRRNANQETQYF.

This rearrangement joins TRBV30 to TRBJ2-7. The length of the CDR3 is 13 residues. The germline gives CDR1 GTSNPN, CDR2 SVGIG (reference sequence). This CDR3 is CAWSGTGPYEQYF.

J is TRBJ2-4 and V is TRBV5-1. This CDR3 spans 16 amino acids. Germline-derived CDR1 and CDR2 are SGHRS and YFSETQ. CDR3 loop: CASSLGSAKAKNIQYF.

The gene calls are TRBV5-1 and TRBJ2-5; checking the TCRdb D call of TRBD1 is not possible without DNA. CDR1 SGHRS and CDR2 YFSETQ come from the germline V gene. The CDR3 consists of 13 residues. CDR3 region: CASSFEGGETQYF.